The 8 T cell receptor beta chains presented below share a single source sample, sequenced in a study of blood T cell repertoires in COVID-19. Produced via immunoSEQ multiplex PCR; TCRdb's table is partial and in-frame only. Among 300,000 to 400,000 clones listed, 85% were seen once. The sequenced material came from PBMCs or T cells enriched from blood (not recorded which). These receptors were collected from a woman in her 30s who had been exposed to COVID-19.

This clone has at least ten counts. The chain links TRBV27 to TRBJ1-5, with TRBD1 as a possible D gene (5 bases). Trimming took 5 bases from V and 2 from J, leaving 7 bases between them. CDR3 length: 13 residues. CDR1 and CDR2 (germline): MNHEY, SMNVEV (reference sequence). CDR3: CASSLRGNQPQHF. In DNA form, the CDR3 reads TGTGCCAGCAGTCTCAGGGGCAATCAGCCCCAGCATTTT.

This clone was seen a single time. The same CDR3 also results from other DNA sequences found in this sample. The chain joins TRBV20-1 to TRBJ2-7; D is possibly TRBD1 (6 bases). The V gene lost 6 bases and the J gene lost 4 bases, with 10 bases spanning the gap. In germline, CDR1 is DFQATT, CDR2 SNEGSKA (reference sequence). The CDR3 has 11 amino acids. This CDR3 is CSAPRGYEQYF. In nucleotides, the CDR3 is TGCAGTGCCCCCAGGGGATACGAGCAGTACTTC.

The chain uses TRBV4-2 and TRBJ1-3; tentatively, D is TRBD1 (6 bases). The V end lost 0 bases, the J end lost 0 bases, and 15 bases lay between the germline ends. Looked up from germline, CDR1 is LGHNA and CDR2 is YNFKEQ. This CDR3 contains 18 residues. CDR3 sequence reads: CASSQDPRGLSSGNTIYF. Here the CDR3 DNA reads TGTGCCAGCAGCCAAGATCCGAGGGGGTTAAGCTCTGGAAACACCATATATTTT.

The chain has TRBV7-9 and TRBJ2-7; 10 bases agree with TRBD2. Germline-derived CDR1 and CDR2 are SEHNR and FQNEAQ (reference sequence). The ends lost 0 bases at V and 4 bases at J; junction bases unmatched: 6. The CDR3 is made up of 16 amino acids. CDR3 nucleotide sequence: TGTGCCAGCAGCTTAGCGGTCAGCGGGAGGGCTTACGAGCAGTACTTC. It translates to CASSLAVSGRAYEQYF.

The rearrangement links TRBV19 to TRBJ2-3; the match to TRBD1 covers 10 bases. V was pared by 5 bases and J by 4 bases, with 3 bases of the junction left unmatched. The CDR3 has 14 amino acids. Germline V CDR1 and CDR2: LNHDA, SQIVND (reference sequence). The CDR3 here is CASSAGQGADTQYF. The CDR3 DNA reads as TGTGCCAGTAGTGCCGGACAGGGGGCAGATACGCAGTATTTT.

This chain joins TRBV11-1 and TRBJ2-2; D unresolved. The CDR3 is 15 residues long. V gave up 2 bases and J gave up 3 bases, with 10 bases separating them. Per the germline V gene, CDR1 is SGHAT and CDR2 is FQDESV (reference sequence). The CDR3: CASSLQQYHTGELFF. CDR3 DNA sequence: TGTGCCAGCAGCTTACAACAGTACCACACCGGGGAGCTGTTTTTT.

V usage is TRBV7-2 and J usage is TRBJ2-3, with 9 nucleotides matching TRBD2. CDR3 length: 17 residues. J gave up 2 bases and V 0 bases, and 6 bases lay outside the gene matches. In germline, CDR1 is SGHTA, CDR2 FQGNSA. The CDR3 DNA reads as TGTGCCAGCAGCTTAGCGCTAGCGGGGCTACTCACAGATACGCAGTATTTT. It specifies CASSLALAGLLTDTQYF. The variable domain in full, completed from reference TRBV7-2 and TRBJ2-3, reads GAGVSQSPSNKVTEKGKDVELRCDPISGHTALYWYRQSLGQGLEFLIYFQGNSAPDKSGLPSDRFSAERTGGSVSTLTIQRTQQEDSAVYLCASSLALAGLLTDTQYFGPGTRLTVL.

The chain uses TRBV10-1 and TRBJ1-1; weak D call: TRBD1 (5 bases). The CDR3 is made up of 12 amino acids. Germline lookup yields CDR1 WNHNN and CDR2 SYGVQD (reference sequence). Between the trimmed V and J ends, which lost 8 bases and 4 bases, there was a span of 11 bases. CDR3 coding DNA: TGCGCCAGCGGTGGGGGGGGCACTGAAGCTTTCTTT. It yields the protein CASGGGGTEAFF.